This is a list of T cell receptor beta chains from one sample in a study of T cell changes during pregnancy in multiple sclerosis. Clones were read by immunoSEQ multiplex PCR, and TCRdb kept only the in-frame ones, dropping some. The top ten hold approximately 0.71% of the sample, which has tens of thousands of clones, approximately 90% seen once. The specimen comprised CD4+ T cells from peripheral blood mononuclear cells, sampled before pregnancy. Source of these receptors: a female donor with multiple sclerosis, enrolled in a pregnancy study. CDR3s include the opening cysteine and the closing phenylalanine or tryptophan. D genes are given only for firm matches. Size values are once, few and many counts, or a class for expanded clones, and some rows have none.

d_gene	abundance	v_gene	j_gene	CDR3nt	CDR3aa
TRBD2	.	TRBV11-2	TRBJ2-5	TGTGCCAGCAGCTTAGGCGCTAGCGGTTCTCAAGAGACCCAGTACTTC	CASSLGASGSQETQYF
TRBD1	.	TRBV30	TRBJ1-6	TGTGCCTGGTTGACAGGGCCTAATTCACCCCTCCACTTT	CAWLTGPNSPLHF
.	.	TRBV7-8	TRBJ1-1	TGTGCCAGCAGCTTAGGACAGAAGAACACTGAAGCTTTCTTT	CASSLGQKNTEAFF
TRBD2	.	TRBV30	TRBJ2-7	TGTGCCTGGATACGGTGGGGGGGCTACGAGCAGTACTTC	CAWIRWGGYEQYF
.	.	TRBV14	TRBJ2-2	TGTGCCAGCAGCCATTCTCTCCAGGGGAACACCGGGGAGCTGTTTTTT	CASSHSLQGNTGELFF
.	.	TRBV4-2	TRBJ1-1	TGTGCCAGCAGCCAAGATTGGGTATCTAGGAACACTGAAGCTTTCTTT	CASSQDWVSRNTEAFF
TRBD1	.	TRBV5-1	TRBJ1-2	TGCGCCAGCAGCTCGCATGGACAGGGGACACCAAACTATGGCTACACCTTC	CASSSHGQGTPNYGYTF
TRBD1	.	TRBV7-2	TRBJ1-6	TGTGCCAGCAGCTTAGCTTCCAATCAAGGGGGCGTTGTTTCACCCCTCCACTTT	CASSLASNQGGVVSPLHF
TRBD2	once	TRBV19	TRBJ2-6	TGTGCCAGTAGTCTGGGTACTAGCGGATCTGGGGCCAACGTCCTGACTTTC	CASSLGTSGSGANVLTF
.	.	TRBV5-1	TRBJ1-2	TGCGCCAGCAGCTTGGGACTTACTCCAGCCTTGGCTAACTATGGCTACACCTTC	CASSLGLTPALANYGYTF
TRBD1	.	TRBV7-3	TRBJ2-5	TGTGCCAGCAGCTTTGGGCGGACAGGGAGGGAGACCCAGTACTTC	CASSFGRTGRETQYF
TRBD1	.	TRBV5-1	TRBJ2-3	TGCGCCAGCAGCCTTACAGGGGATAAGGATACGCAGTATTTT	CASSLTGDKDTQYF
TRBD1	.	TRBV6-6	TRBJ1-5	TGTGCCAGCGAACCGGGACAGACTTATAGCAATCAGCCCCAGCATTTT	CASEPGQTYSNQPQHF
.	.	TRBV7-3	TRBJ1-1	TGTGCCAGCAGCTTAGGGGGGGCCACTGAAGCTTTCTTT	CASSLGGATEAFF
.	.	TRBV30	TRBJ1-6	TGTGCCTGGAGTGGGGGGTCTGGGAGGGATCCCCTCCACTTT	CAWSGGSGRDPLHF
.	.	TRBV30	TRBJ1-6	TGTGCCTGGAGTGTACTACAGGGTGGTTCACCCCTCCACTTT	CAWSVLQGGSPLHF
TRBD1	.	TRBV6-5	TRBJ1-1	TGTGCCAGCACCTCACAGGGGAGGAACACTGAAGCTTTCTTT	CASTSQGRNTEAFF
.	.	TRBV2	TRBJ1-6	TGTGCCAGCCAATCAATTTCACCCCTCCACTTT	CASQSISPLHF
.	.	TRBV2	TRBJ2-1	TGTGCCAGCAGCCAGGGCTCCTACAATGAGCAGTTCTTC	CASSQGSYNEQFF
.	once	TRBV19	TRBJ1-5	TGTGCCAGTAGCTCGGTCAGGGGCTCAAATCAGCCCCAGCATTTT	CASSSVRGSNQPQHF
.	.	TRBV10-3	TRBJ1-2	TGTGCCGCGTCCAGGGACACTCCATCGAAAGGCTACACCTTC	CAASRDTPSKGYTF
TRBD2	.	TRBV6-5	TRBJ2-5	TGTGCCAGCAGTTACTCGACTAGCGGGACCCAAGAGACCCAGTACTTC	CASSYSTSGTQETQYF
.	.	TRBV6-5	TRBJ1-2	TGTGCCAGCAGTTACAGGGACTTTGGATATGGCTACACCTTC	CASSYRDFGYGYTF
TRBD2	.	TRBV2	TRBJ2-7	TGTGCCATCCGGACTAGCGGCTTTCGCTCCTACGAGCAGTACTTC	CAIRTSGFRSYEQYF
.	.	TRBV7-9	TRBJ2-7	TGTGCCAGCAGCTTAGGGGGGCGTTACGAGCAGTACTTC	CASSLGGRYEQYF
TRBD1	.	TRBV11-2	TRBJ2-2	TGTGCCAGCAGACCTCCGGGACAGGGTGGCACCGGGGAGCTGTTTTTT	CASRPPGQGGTGELFF
.	.	TRBV7-6	TRBJ1-1	TGTGCCAGCAGCTTAATTCGGGATTTGAACACTGAAGCTTTCTTT	CASSLIRDLNTEAFF